Ten or more counts support the clone carrying this T cell receptor beta chain. Its antigen is unknown. The data stem from a study of molecular identifiers for immune sequencing clone quantification. Study in general: In the replicates, RNA derived from roughly 20,000 or 100,000 naive CD8 cells was divided into five parts, and four were sequenced. Study outcomes and limitations: More than 99% of effector molecules, versus under 1% of naive-cell molecules, belonged to clones above 20 RNA copies.

TCRdb reprocessed the PCR reads via MiXCR and lists one record per CDR3 protein. The repertoire has hundreds of thousands of distinct CDR3 sequences, about 25% of them found once; the top ten carry about 0.8%. This sequence was found in a human donor in good health. Some libraries in this study had Jurkat cell RNA spiked in. Sequencing was done on a sample of naive CD8+ T cells from blood, with Jurkat cell RNA spiked in. The subset: FACS-sorted CD8+CD4-CCR7+CD45RA+ naive T cells.

CDR3 DNA sequence: TGCGCCAGCAGCCATACAGGGGACACTGAAGCTTTCTTT. It specifies CASSHTGDTEAFF. The V and J genes are TRBV4-1 and TRBJ1-1, with 7 bases identical to TRBD1. Germline lookup yields CDR1 MGHRA and CDR2 YSYEKL. Unmatched junction bases numbered 1, after V lost 3 bases and J lost 3 bases. This CDR3 comprises 13 residues.